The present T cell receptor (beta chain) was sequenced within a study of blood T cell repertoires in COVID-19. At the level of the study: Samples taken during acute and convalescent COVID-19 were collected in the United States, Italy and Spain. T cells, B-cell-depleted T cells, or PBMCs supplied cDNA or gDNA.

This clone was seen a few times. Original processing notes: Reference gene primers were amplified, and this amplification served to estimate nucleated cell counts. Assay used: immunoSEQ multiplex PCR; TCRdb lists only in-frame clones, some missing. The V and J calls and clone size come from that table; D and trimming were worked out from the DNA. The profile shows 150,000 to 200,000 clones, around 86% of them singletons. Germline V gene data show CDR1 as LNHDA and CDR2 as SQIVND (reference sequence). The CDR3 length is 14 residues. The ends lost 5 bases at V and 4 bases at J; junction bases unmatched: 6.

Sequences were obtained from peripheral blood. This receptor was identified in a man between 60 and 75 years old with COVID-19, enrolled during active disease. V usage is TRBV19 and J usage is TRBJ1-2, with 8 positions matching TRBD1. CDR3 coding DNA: TGTGCCAGTAGTCCGCAGGGGGCGGGCTATGGCTACACCTTC. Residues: CASSPQGAGYGYTF.